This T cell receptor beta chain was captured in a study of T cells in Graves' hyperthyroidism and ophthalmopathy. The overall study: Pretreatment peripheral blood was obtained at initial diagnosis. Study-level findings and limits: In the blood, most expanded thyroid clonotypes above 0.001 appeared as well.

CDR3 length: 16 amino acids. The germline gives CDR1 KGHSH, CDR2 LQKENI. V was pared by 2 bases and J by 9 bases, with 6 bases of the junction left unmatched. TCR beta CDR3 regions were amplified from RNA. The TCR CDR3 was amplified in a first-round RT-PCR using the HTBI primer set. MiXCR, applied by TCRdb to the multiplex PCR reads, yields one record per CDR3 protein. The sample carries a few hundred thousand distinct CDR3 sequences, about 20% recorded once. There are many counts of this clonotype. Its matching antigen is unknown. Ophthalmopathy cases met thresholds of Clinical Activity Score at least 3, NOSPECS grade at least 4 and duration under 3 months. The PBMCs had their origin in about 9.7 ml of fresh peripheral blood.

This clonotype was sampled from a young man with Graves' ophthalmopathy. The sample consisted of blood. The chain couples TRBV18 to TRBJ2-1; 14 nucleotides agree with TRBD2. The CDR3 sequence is CASSPAPGLAGVEQFF. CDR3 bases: TGTGCCAGCTCACCAGCCCCGGGACTAGCGGGAGTTGAGCAGTTCTTC.